A single sample gave rise to the 8 T cell receptor beta chains below, sequenced in a study of CD8+ T cells in alopecia areata (dated by TCRdb to 2016 to 2019). The time point label here, explained by the study, means: roughly 26 weeks on oral tofacitinib. Reading the label with the study, this specimen's treatment or condition is: oral pan-JAK inhibitor, 5-10 mg twice daily. Receptor amplification or capture employed the immunoSEQ multiplex PCR assay. RNA was extracted from all samples and reverse transcribed into cDNA as template for TCR sequencing. TCRdb took this table from immuneACCESS and kept in-frame rearrangements with V and J called. Such tables lack part of the clones; where checked against another copy, unresolved V genes explain under half of the gap, and the rest is unexplained. The sample contains about 110,000 clones, around 53% of them found a single time. The ten most abundant clones make up 12% of the sample.

The source material was CD8+ T cells sorted from blood, sampled at week 24, from a patient treated with tofacitinib. All receptors derive from a human donor with alopecia areata.

This clone was seen only a few times. The chain joins TRBV27 to TRBJ1-5; D might be TRBD1 (5 bases). Trimming took off 7 bases at V and 1 base at J, with 14 bases between the two ends. CDR1 is MNHEY and CDR2 is SMNVEV in the germline V gene (reference sequence). The CDR3 consists of 15 residues. CDR3 in amino acids: CASTPGPGSNQPQHF. The CDR3 DNA follows: TGTGCCAGCACCCCAGGGCCAGGGAGCAATCAGCCCCAGCATTTT.

The gene calls are TRBV19 and TRBJ2-7, with TRBD1 as a possible D gene (6 bases). V was cut by 2 bases and J by 1 base, with 9 bases left in between. Germline V gene sequence: CDR1 LNHDA, CDR2 SQIVND (reference sequence). The CDR3 loop spans 14 amino acids. CDR3: CASSIRGHSYEQYF. Here the CDR3 DNA reads TGTGCCAGTAGTATACGGGGACATTCCTACGAGCAGTACTTC.

The table lists this clone with a few counts. This sequence joins TRBV6-5 and TRBJ2-1; D is ambiguous. The CDR3 loop spans 12 amino acids. CDR1 and CDR2 from the germline V gene are MNHEY and SVGAGI. Deletions cut 0 bases from V and 7 bases from J, with 4 bases between. CDR3 nucleotide sequence: TGTGCCAGCAGTTACTCGAGGAATGAGCAGTTCTTC. It specifies CASSYSRNEQFF.

This chain uses TRBV27 with TRBJ1-1; D is unresolved. Trimming pared 6 bases from V and 4 bases from J, leaving 9 bases between. The CDR3 totals 12 residues. Germline CDR1 reads MNHEY; CDR2 reads SMNVEV (reference sequence). The DNA of the CDR3 is TGTGCCAGCAGCCCCCGGGGCACTGAAGCTTTCTTT. Amino acids: CASSPRGTEAFF.

The V gene is TRBV9, the J gene TRBJ1-4; D call uncertain. Trimming stripped 4 bases from V and 4 bases from J, with 14 bases between. Germline-derived CDR1 and CDR2 are SGDLS and YYNGEE. This CDR3 is 15 amino acids long. CDR3 protein: CASSPYGRNNEKLFF. CDR3 nucleotides: TGTGCCAGCAGCCCATACGGGAGAAATAATGAAAAACTGTTTTTT.

V is TRBV7-8 and J is TRBJ2-2; D remains ambiguous. V lost 5 bases, J lost 4 bases, and 2 bases lay in between. CDR1 SGHVS and CDR2 FQNEAQ come from the germline V gene. The CDR3 has 11 residues. The CDR3, as DNA: TGTGCCAGCAGCCTCACCGGGGAGCTGTTTTTT. Residues: CASSLTGELFF.

J is TRBJ2-7 and V is TRBV19; no definite D call. Trimming cost V 1 base and J 5 bases, with 3 bases left between them. Germline V CDR1 and CDR2: LNHDA, SQIVND (reference sequence). CDR3 length: 11 amino acids. CDR3 nucleotide sequence: TGTGCCAGTAGTATAGGCCACGAGCAGTACTTC. As protein: CASSIGHEQYF.

V and J are TRBV6-5 and TRBJ2-5; no firm D call. The CDR3 totals 14 residues. V was trimmed by 5 bases and J by 4 bases, leaving 14 bases between them. The V gene's germline CDR1 is MNHEY and CDR2 SVGAGI. CDR3 DNA: TGTGCCAGCAGTGTATATAGAGCACGAGAGACCCAGTACTTC. It yields the protein CASSVYRARETQYF.